The 6 T cell receptor beta chains presented below share a single source sample, sequenced in a study of T cell changes during pregnancy in multiple sclerosis. Measured with immunoSEQ multiplex PCR; TCRdb has only the in-frame clones, and not every one. The data hold approximately 61,000 clones, with roughly 88% observed a single time. This material consisted of peripheral blood, taken in the first trimester of pregnancy. Receptors originate from a female donor with multiple sclerosis, enrolled in a pregnancy study.

CDR3 sequence (DNA): TGCGCCAGCAGCTTGTATGGACTCTACTACGAGCAGTACTTC. Translated: CASSLYGLYYEQYF. The rearrangement uses TRBV5-1 and TRBJ2-7, with a weak D call TRBD2 (5 bases). Germline V gene sequence: CDR1 SGHRS, CDR2 YFSETQ. The CDR3 loop spans 14 amino acids. Trimming removed 1 base from V and 3 bases from J, with 11 bases in between.

A single count supports this clone. This chain connects TRBV13 to TRBJ2-1; 10 bases align to TRBD2. CDR1 is PRHDT and CDR2 is FYEKMQ in the germline V gene (reference sequence). This CDR3 contains 19 residues. V shed 5 bases, J shed 7 bases, and the junction held 20 bases outside the gene matches. In DNA, the CDR3 is TGTGCCAGCAGCCCTGGCCCACCTCTAGCGGGAGCGGGTAGGAATGAGCAGTTCTTC. Protein sequence: CASSPGPPLAGAGRNEQFF.

This chain connects TRBV29-1 to TRBJ2-4; D unresolved. The CDR3 consists of 13 residues. The V end lost 3 bases, the J end lost 2 bases, and 8 bases lay between the germline ends. The germline gives CDR1 SQVTM, CDR2 ANQGSEA. CDR3 DNA: TGCAGCGTTGAGGTAGCACCCAAAAACATTCAGTACTTC. Protein product: CSVEVAPKNIQYF.

The chain has TRBV7-8 and TRBJ2-7, with 11 bases identical to TRBD2. V dropped 3 bases and J dropped 3; count of bases not matched to a gene: 7. The CDR3 contains 16 residues. Germline V lookup: CDR1 SGHVS, CDR2 FQNEAQ. This chain's CDR3 is CASSFATGLAGYEQYF. The CDR3 DNA reads TGTGCCAGCAGCTTCGCGACCGGACTAGCGGGCTACGAGCAGTACTTC.

The chain recombines TRBV28 with TRBJ2-3; D is ambiguous. The length of the CDR3 is 12 residues. CDR1 MDHEN and CDR2 SYDVKM come from the germline V gene. Trimming took 6 bases from V and 6 from J, leaving 10 bases between them. The CDR3 bases are TGTGCCAGCAGCCGCCCCGAGGATACGCAGTATTTT. As protein: CASSRPEDTQYF.

V usage is TRBV7-9 and J usage is TRBJ1-1; D is ambiguous. Trimming shortened V by 4 bases and J by 5 bases, and 14 bases separated the two germline ends. This CDR3 comprises 14 residues. Germline assignment: CDR1 SEHNR and CDR2 FQNEAQ (reference sequence). This CDR3 reads CASSSVGAETEAFF. CDR3 sequence (DNA): TGTGCCAGCAGCTCCGTGGGAGCTGAGACTGAAGCTTTCTTT.